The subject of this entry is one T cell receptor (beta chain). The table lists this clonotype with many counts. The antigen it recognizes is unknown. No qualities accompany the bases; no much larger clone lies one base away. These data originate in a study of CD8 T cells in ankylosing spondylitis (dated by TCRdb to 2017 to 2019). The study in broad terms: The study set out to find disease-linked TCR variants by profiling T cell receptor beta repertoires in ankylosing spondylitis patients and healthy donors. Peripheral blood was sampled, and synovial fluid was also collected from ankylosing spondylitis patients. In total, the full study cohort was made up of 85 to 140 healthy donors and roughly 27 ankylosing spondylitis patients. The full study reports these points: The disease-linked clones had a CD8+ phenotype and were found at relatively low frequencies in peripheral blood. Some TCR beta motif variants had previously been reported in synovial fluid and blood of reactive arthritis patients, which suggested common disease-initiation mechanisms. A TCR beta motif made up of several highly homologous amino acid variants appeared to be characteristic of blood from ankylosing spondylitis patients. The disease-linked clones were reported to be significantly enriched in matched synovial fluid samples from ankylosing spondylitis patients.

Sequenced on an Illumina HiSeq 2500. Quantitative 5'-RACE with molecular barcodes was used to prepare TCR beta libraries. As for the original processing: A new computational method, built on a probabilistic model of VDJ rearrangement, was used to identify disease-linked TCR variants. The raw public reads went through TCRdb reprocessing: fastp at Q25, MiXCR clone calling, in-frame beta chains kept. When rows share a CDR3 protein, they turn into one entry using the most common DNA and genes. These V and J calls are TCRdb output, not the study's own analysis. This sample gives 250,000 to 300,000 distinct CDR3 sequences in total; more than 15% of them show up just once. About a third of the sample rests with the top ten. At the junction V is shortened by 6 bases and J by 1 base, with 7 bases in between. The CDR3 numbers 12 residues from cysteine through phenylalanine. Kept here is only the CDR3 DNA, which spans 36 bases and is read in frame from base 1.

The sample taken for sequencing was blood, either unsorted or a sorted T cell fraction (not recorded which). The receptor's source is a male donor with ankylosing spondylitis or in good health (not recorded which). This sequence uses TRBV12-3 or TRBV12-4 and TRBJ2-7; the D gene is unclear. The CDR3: CASRYDSYEQYF. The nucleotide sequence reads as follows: TGTGCCAGCAGATACGATTCCTACGAGCAGTACTTC.